This T cell receptor (beta chain) emerged from a study of shared clonotypes between healthy human individuals. Study-wide results and limits: It was observed that roughly 5.1% of naive CD4 clonotypes were shared across a few donors.

Germline CDR1 is ENHRY and CDR2 is SYGVKD. The CDR3 consists of 15 residues. V was clipped by 7 bases and J by 3 bases; unmatched bases: 8. Produced via immunoSEQ multiplex PCR; TCRdb's table is partial and in-frame only. The sample has roughly 2 million clones, approximately 95% seen once. About this clone itself: Its cognate antigen is unknown.

The receptor's source is a man between 18 and 29 years old in good health. The sample was naive CD4+ T cells sorted from blood. This sample's subset: CD45RA+ positively selected. The chain employs TRBV10-3 and TRBJ2-3, with 9 bases aligning to TRBD1. CDR3 sequence reads: CAITPGQGRTDTQYF. Here the CDR3 DNA reads TGTGCCATCACCCCGGGACAGGGTAGAACAGATACGCAGTATTTT.